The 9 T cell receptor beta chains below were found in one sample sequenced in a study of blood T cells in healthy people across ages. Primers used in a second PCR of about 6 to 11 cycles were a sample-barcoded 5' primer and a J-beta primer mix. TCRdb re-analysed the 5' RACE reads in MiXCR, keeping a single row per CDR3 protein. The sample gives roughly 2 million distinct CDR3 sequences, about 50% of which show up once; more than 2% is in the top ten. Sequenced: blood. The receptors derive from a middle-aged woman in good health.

The CDR3 region has the DNA TGTGCCAGCAGGGAAGACAGGATTGATGGCTACACCTTC. Its protein is CASREDRIDGYTF. The rearrangement uses TRBV6-5 and TRBJ1-2, with TRBD1 as a possible D gene (6 bases). V lost 6 bases and J lost 6, with 14 bases in between. This CDR3 spans 13 amino acids. CDR1 is MNHEY and CDR2 is SVGAGI in the germline V gene.

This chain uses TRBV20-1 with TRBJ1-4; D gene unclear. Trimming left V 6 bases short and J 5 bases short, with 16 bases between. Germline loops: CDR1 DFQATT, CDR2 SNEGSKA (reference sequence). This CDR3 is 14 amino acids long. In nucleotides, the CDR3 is TGCAGTGCCGACGGCCCCTCGGGGAATGAAAAACTGTTTTTT. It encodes CSADGPSGNEKLFF.

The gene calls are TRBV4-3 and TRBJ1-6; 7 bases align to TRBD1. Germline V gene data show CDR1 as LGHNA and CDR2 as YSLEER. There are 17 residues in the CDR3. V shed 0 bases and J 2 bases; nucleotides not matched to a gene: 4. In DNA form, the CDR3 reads TGCGCCAGCAGCCAAGAGGATGGGACAGCCTATAATTCACCCCTCCACTTT. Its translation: CASSQEDGTAYNSPLHF.

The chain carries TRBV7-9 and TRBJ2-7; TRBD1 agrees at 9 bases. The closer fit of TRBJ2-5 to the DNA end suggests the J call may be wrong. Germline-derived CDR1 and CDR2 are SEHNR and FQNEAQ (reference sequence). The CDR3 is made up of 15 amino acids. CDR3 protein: CASSLGGTGTETQYF. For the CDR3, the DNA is TGTGCCAGCAGCTTAGGAGGGACAGGGACAGAGACCCAGTACTTC.

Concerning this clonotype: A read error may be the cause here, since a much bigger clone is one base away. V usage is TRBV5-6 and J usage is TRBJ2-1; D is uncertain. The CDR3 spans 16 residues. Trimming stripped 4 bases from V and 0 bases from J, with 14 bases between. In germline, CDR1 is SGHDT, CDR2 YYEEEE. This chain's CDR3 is CASSRMWGSSYNEQFF. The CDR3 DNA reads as TGTGCCAGCAGCCGTATGTGGGGAAGCTCCTACAATGAGCAGTTCTTC.

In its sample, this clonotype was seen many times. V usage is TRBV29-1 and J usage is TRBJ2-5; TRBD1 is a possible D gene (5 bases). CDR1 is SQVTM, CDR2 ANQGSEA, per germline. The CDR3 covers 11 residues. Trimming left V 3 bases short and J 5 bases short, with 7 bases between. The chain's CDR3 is CSVDRVETQYF. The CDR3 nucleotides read TGCAGCGTTGACAGGGTGGAGACCCAGTACTTC.

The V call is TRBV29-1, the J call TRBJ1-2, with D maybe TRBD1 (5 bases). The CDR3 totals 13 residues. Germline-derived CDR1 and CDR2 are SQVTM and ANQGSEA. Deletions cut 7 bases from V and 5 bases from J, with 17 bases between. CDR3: CSAIRVGEYGYTF. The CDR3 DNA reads TGCAGCGCAATCAGGGTGGGGGAATATGGCTACACCTTC.

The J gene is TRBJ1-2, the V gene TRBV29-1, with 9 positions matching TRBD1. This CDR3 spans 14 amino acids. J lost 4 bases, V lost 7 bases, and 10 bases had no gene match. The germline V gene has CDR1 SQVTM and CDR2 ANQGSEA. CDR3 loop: CSASDRGSSYGYTF. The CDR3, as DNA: TGCAGCGCATCGGACAGGGGCAGTTCCTATGGCTACACCTTC. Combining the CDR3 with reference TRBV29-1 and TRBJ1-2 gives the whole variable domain SAVISQKPSRDICQRGTSLTIQCQVDSQVTMMFWYRQQPGQSLTLIATANQGSEATYESGFVIDKFPISRPNLTFSTLTVSNMSPEDSSIYLCSASDRGSSYGYTFGSGTRLTVV.

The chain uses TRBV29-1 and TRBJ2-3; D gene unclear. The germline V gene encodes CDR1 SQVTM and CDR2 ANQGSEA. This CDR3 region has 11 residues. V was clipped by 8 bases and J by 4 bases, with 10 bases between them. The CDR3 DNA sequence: TGCAGCTTTAATAGGCCAGATACGCAGTATTTT. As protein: CSFNRPDTQYF.